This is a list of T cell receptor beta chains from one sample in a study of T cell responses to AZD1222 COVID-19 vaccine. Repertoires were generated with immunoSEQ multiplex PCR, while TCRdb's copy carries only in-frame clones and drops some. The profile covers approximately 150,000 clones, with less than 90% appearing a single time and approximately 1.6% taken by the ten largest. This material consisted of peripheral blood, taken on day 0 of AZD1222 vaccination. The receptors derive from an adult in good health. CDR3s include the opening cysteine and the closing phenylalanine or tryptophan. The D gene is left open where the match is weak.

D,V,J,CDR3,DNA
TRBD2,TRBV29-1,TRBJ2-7,CSVLREPPSYEQYF,TGCAGCGTTCTGCGGGAGCCCCCTTCCTACGAGCAGTACTTC
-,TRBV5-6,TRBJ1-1,CASSLTDMNTEAFF,TGTGCCAGCAGCTTGACAGACATGAACACTGAAGCTTTCTTT
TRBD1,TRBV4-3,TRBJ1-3,CASSQSGGSVSGNTIYF,TGCGCCAGCAGCCAATCAGGGGGTTCGGTCTCTGGAAACACCATATATTTT
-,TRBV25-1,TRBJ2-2,CASSSRANTGELFF,TGTGCCAGCAGTTCCAGGGCTAACACCGGGGAGCTGTTTTTT
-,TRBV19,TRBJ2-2,CASSIGDSNTGELFF,TGTGCCAGTAGTATAGGGGATAGCAACACCGGGGAGCTGTTTTTT
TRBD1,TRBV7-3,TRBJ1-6,CASSLGTGRGSPLHF,TGTGCCAGCAGCCTCGGGACAGGGAGGGGTTCACCCCTCCACTTT
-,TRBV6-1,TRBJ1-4,CASSESRLTNEKLFF,TGTGCCAGCAGTGAATCCAGGTTGACTAATGAAAAACTGTTTTTT
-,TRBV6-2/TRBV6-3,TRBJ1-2,CASSYAGNGYTF,TGTGCCAGCAGTTACGCAGGGAATGGCTACACCTTC
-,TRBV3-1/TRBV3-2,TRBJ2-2,CASSQDGTGGAELFF,TGTGCCAGCAGCCAAGATGGGACCGGAGGCGCGGAGCTGTTTTTT
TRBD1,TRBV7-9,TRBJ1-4,CASSSNRGVNEKLFF,TGTGCCAGCAGCTCCAACAGGGGAGTTAATGAAAAACTGTTTTTT
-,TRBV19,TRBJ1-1,CASSLSGLNTEAFF,TGTGCCAGTAGTTTGTCGGGCCTGAACACTGAAGCTTTCTTT
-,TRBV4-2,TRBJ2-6,CASSQGHSGANVLTF,TGTGCCAGCAGCCAGGGCCACTCTGGGGCCAACGTCCTGACTTTC
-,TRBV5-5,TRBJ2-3,CASSSDFTDTQYF,TGTGCCAGCAGCTCGGACTTCACAGATACGCAGTATTTT
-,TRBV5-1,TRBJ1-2,CASNEGGSYGYTF,TGCGCCAGCAACGAAGGGGGGTCCTATGGCTACACCTTC
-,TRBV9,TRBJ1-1,CASSPTSSGTNTEAFF,TGTGCCAGCAGCCCGACTTCCTCGGGAACGAACACTGAAGCTTTCTTT